A selection of T cell receptor beta chains follows, all from one sample in a study of regulatory T cells in long-lasting Graves disease. One entry per CDR3 protein results from TCRdb running MiXCR on the multiplex PCR reads. The sample yields about 440,000 distinct CDR3 sequences, approximately 15% seen once. This same sample was also taken into another study, of T cells in Graves' hyperthyroidism and ophthalmopathy.

This specimen was peripheral blood mononuclear cells (PBMCs), taken at new diagnosis, from a patient treated with antithyroid drugs. These receptors were obtained from a woman aged 25 to 39 with Graves disease. Each CDR3 is given with its conserved first and last residue. Each record gives: J gene, clone size, D gene, V gene, CDR3 DNA, CDR3 protein. A D gene is named only where the DNA matches it firmly. The size entry is marked missing in some rows and otherwise reads once, few, many or a size class.

J: TRBJ2-5; size: many; D: TRBD2; V: TRBV12-3/TRBV12-4; DNA: TGTGCCAGCAGTTTCTGGGTAGCGGGAGCAGAGACCCAGTACTTC; CDR3: CASSFWVAGAETQYF
J: TRBJ2-1; size: many; D: NA; V: TRBV5-6; DNA: TGTGCCAGCAGCTTGGGTCCAAACTACAATGAGCAGTTCTTC; CDR3: CASSLGPNYNEQFF
J: TRBJ2-7; size: many; D: NA; V: TRBV4-1; DNA: TGCGCCAGCAGCCAGCGGTTTTGGTACGAGCAGTACTTC; CDR3: CASSQRFWYEQYF
J: TRBJ2-5; size: NA; D: NA; V: TRBV20-1; DNA: TGCAGTGCCCCCGCGTGGGAGACCCAGTACTTC; CDR3: CSAPAWETQYF
J: TRBJ1-4; size: many; D: NA; V: TRBV3-1; DNA: TGTGCCAGCAGCCCCCCTGGAGGGCCTAATGAAAAACTGTTTTTT; CDR3: CASSPPGGPNEKLFF
J: TRBJ2-1; size: many; D: TRBD2; V: TRBV29-1; DNA: TGCAGCGTTGGGCGAGCGGGGGGTGAGCAGTTCTTC; CDR3: CSVGRAGGEQFF
J: TRBJ2-3; size: many; D: NA; V: TRBV6-1; DNA: TGTGCCAGCAGCCCTACTACCACCACAGATACGCAGTATTTT; CDR3: CASSPTTTTDTQYF
J: TRBJ2-5; size: NA; D: NA; V: TRBV10-3; DNA: TGTGCCATACAGGACCAAGAGACCCAGTACTTC; CDR3: CAIQDQETQYF
J: TRBJ2-1; size: many; D: NA; V: TRBV20-1; DNA: TGCAGTGCTAGAGATATTGGGGTCCCTATTTACAATGAGCAGTTCTTC; CDR3: CSARDIGVPIYNEQFF
J: TRBJ2-7; size: NA; D: NA; V: TRBV18; DNA: TGTGCCAGCTCACCGTTCGGGGCGAGGCGGCACGAGCAGTACTTC; CDR3: CASSPFGARRHEQYF
J: TRBJ1-5; size: many; D: NA; V: TRBV28; DNA: TGTGCCAGCAGTCCACTGAGCAATCAGCCCCAGCATTTT; CDR3: CASSPLSNQPQHF
J: TRBJ2-7; size: NA; D: TRBD2; V: TRBV2; DNA: TGTGCCAGCAGCGGACTAGCGGGAAGCGAGCAGTACTTC; CDR3: CASSGLAGSEQYF
J: TRBJ2-7; size: NA; D: NA; V: TRBV3-1; DNA: TGTGCCAGCAGCCAAGGGGAATACGAGCAGTACTTC; CDR3: CASSQGEYEQYF
J: TRBJ2-3; size: many; D: NA; V: TRBV11-3; DNA: TGTGCCAGCAGCCCCGGTTGGCCGGATGACACAGATACGCAGTATTTT; CDR3: CASSPGWPDDTDTQYF
J: TRBJ2-4; size: few; D: NA; V: TRBV6-2/TRBV6-3; DNA: TGTGCCAGCACCAACCGAGGGTCTCTAGTTGTGGACTCAACCAAAAACATTCAGTACTTC; CDR3: CASTNRGSLVVDSTKNIQYF
J: TRBJ2-2; size: many; D: NA; V: TRBV5-1; DNA: TGCGCCAGCAGTAAGAACGGGATACCTGAGAACACCGGGGAGCTGTTTTTT; CDR3: CASSKNGIPENTGELFF
J: TRBJ2-1; size: NA; D: NA; V: TRBV4-1; DNA: TGCGCCAGCAGCCAGAAATTAGGGAATGAGCAGTTCTTC; CDR3: CASSQKLGNEQFF
J: TRBJ1-2; size: few; D: NA; V: TRBV29-1; DNA: TGCAGCGTTGACTTGGGGGGGGGGCTGTATCATGGCTACACCTTC; CDR3: CSVDLGGGLYHGYTF
J: TRBJ2-7; size: NA; D: NA; V: TRBV20-1; DNA: TGCAGTGCTAGCCCCGTTGGCAGCTCCTACGAGCAGTACTTC; CDR3: CSASPVGSSYEQYF
J: TRBJ1-6; size: NA; D: NA; V: TRBV28; DNA: TGTGCCAGCAGCGTTGGGGGGCTCAAGGGATCACCCCTCCACTTT; CDR3: CASSVGGLKGSPLHF
J: TRBJ2-5; size: many; D: TRBD2; V: TRBV20-1; DNA: TGCAGTGCTGCCTCTGGGGGAGGGAAGGAGACCCAGTACTTC; CDR3: CSAASGGGKETQYF
J: TRBJ2-3; size: NA; D: NA; V: TRBV28; DNA: TGTGCCAGCAGTTATACAGGTACTAGCACAGATACGCAGTATTTT; CDR3: CASSYTGTSTDTQYF
J: TRBJ2-7; size: few; D: TRBD2; V: TRBV19; DNA: TGTGCCAGTAGTATGACGACTAGCGGGAGCTACGAGCAGTACTTC; CDR3: CASSMTTSGSYEQYF